This T cell receptor (beta chain) derives from a study of blood T cell repertoires in COVID-19. Background on the study: The United States, Italy and Spain supplied acute and convalescent COVID-19 samples.

Per germline, CDR1 SGDLS and CDR2 YYNGEE. With 3 bases clipped from V and 8 bases from J, the junction kept 9 bases outside the gene matches. The CDR3 loop spans 15 amino acids. Recovered status applied to Cohort 3 donors who had two consecutive negative PCRs. It also applied to those with clearance or with symptom resolution. Here immunoSEQ multiplex PCR was the method, and the copy in TCRdb shows in-frame clones only, minus some. The sample carries about 220,000 clones, 80% to 85% recorded once. The specimen sequenced was PBMCs or T cells enriched from blood (not recorded which). This TCR was recovered from a woman in her thirties or forties who had recovered from COVID-19. The V call is TRBV9, the J call TRBJ2-2, with TRBD2 matching 8 bases. The CDR3: CASSAGLAEMGELFF. The CDR3 nucleotides are TGTGCCAGCAGCGCCGGACTAGCTGAGATGGGGGAGCTGTTTTTT.